This T cell receptor beta chain was found in a study of long-term antiretroviral therapy in people with HIV. immunoSEQ v3.0 was run at survey level. The assay was immunoSEQ multiplex PCR, and TCRdb's table has in-frame clones only and misses some. This table holds around 16,000 clones, roughly 85% found once. J gave up 2 bases and V 6 bases, and 8 bases lay outside the gene matches. Germline lookup yields CDR1 MRHNA and CDR2 SNTAGT. The CDR3 covers 15 residues. This TCR derives from a woman aged 40 to 49 with HIV. Sequences were derived from unsorted PBMCs, sampled 0.5 years after starting antiretroviral therapy. This rearrangement joins TRBV6-4 to TRBJ2-3; TRBD2 aligns across 7 bases. The CDR3 DNA is TGTGCCAGCAGACGCGGGGGTTCTCTCACAGATACGCAGTATTTT. Its translation is CASRRGGSLTDTQYF.